What follows describes a single TCR beta chain. Measured with immunoSEQ multiplex PCR; TCRdb has only the in-frame clones, and not every one. The sample consists of 250,000 to 350,000 clones, roughly 89% of them appearing once. The data are from a study of blood T cell repertoires in COVID-19. Study-level information: T cells, B-cell-depleted T cells, or PBMCs supplied cDNA or gDNA.

The receptor was derived from a man aged 25 to 45 with acute or convalescent COVID-19. Sample: peripheral blood.

CDR3 loop: CASSQNRDVGGSGNTIYF. The CDR3 DNA reads TGTGCCAGCAGCCAAAACAGGGACGTCGGCGGGTCTGGAAACACCATATATTTT. V is TRBV27 and J is TRBJ1-3; possibly TRBD1 for D (6 bases). V was cut by 6 bases and J by 1 base, with 22 bases left in between. The CDR3 is 18 amino acids. CDR1 and CDR2 from the germline V gene are MNHEY and SMNVEV (reference sequence).